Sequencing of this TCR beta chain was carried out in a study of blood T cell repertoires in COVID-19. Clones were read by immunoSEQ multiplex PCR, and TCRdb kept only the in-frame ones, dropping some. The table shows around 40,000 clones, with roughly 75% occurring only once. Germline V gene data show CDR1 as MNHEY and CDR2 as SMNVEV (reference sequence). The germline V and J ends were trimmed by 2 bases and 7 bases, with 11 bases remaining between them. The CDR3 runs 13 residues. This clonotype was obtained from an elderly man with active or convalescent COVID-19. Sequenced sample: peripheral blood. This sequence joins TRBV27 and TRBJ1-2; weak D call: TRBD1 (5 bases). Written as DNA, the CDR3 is TGTGCCAGCAGTTTAAAGGGGATAACTGGCTACACCTTC. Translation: CASSLKGITGYTF.